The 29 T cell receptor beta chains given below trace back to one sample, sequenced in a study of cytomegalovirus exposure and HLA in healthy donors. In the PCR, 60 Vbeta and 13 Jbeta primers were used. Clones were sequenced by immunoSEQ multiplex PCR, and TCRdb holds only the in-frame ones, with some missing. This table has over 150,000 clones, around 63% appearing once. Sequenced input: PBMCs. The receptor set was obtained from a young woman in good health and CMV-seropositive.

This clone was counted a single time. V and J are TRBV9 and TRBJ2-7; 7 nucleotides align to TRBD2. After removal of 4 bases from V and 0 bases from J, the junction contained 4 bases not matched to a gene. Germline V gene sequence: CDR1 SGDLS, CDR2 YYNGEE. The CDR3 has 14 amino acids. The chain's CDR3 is CASSTGGSSYEQYF. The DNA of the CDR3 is TGTGCCAGCAGCACCGGGGGGAGCTCCTACGAGCAGTACTTC. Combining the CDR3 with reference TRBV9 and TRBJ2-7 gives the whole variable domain DSGVTQTPKHLITATGQRVTLRCSPRSGDLSVYWYQQSLDQGLQFLIQYYNGEERAKGNILERFSAQQFPDLHSELNLSSLELGDSALYFCASSTGGSSYEQYFGPGTRLTVT.

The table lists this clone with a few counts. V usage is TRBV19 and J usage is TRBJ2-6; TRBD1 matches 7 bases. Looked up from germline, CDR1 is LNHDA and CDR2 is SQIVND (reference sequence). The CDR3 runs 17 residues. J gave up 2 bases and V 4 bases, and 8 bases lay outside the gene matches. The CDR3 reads CASSKGQLRTGANVLTF. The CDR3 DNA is TGTGCCAGTAGTAAGGGACAGCTGAGGACTGGGGCCAACGTCCTGACTTTC.

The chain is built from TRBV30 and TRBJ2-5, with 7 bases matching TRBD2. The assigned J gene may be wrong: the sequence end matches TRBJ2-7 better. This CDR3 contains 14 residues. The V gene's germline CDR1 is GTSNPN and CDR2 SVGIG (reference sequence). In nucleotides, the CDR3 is TGTGCCCTCCTCACCTTACGGGGGGACTACGAGCAGTACTTC. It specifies CALLTLRGDYEQYF.

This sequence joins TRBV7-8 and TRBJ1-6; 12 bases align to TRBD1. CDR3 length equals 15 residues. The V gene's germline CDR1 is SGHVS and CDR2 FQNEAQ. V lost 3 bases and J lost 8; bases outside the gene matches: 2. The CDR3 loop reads CASSFGTGGDSPLHF. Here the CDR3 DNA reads TGTGCCAGCAGCTTTGGGACAGGGGGCGATTCACCCCTCCACTTT.

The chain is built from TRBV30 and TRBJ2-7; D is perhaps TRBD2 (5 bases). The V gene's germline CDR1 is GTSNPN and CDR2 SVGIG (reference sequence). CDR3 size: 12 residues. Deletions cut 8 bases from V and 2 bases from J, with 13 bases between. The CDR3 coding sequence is TGTGCCGGGGTCGGGGATGCCTACGAGCAGTACTTC. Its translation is CAGVGDAYEQYF.

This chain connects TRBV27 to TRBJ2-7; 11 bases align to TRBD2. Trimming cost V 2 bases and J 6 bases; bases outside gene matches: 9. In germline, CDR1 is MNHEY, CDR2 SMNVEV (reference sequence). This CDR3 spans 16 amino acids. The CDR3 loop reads CASSLQRTSGSGEQYF. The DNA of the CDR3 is TGTGCCAGCAGTTTACAGAGGACTAGCGGGTCCGGCGAGCAGTACTTC.

The CDR3 sequence: CASSWGGSSYEQYF. Here the CDR3 DNA reads TGTGCCAGTAGTTGGGGCGGGAGCTCCTACGAGCAGTACTTC. The chain is built from TRBV19 and TRBJ2-7, with TRBD2 identical over 7 bases. J lost 0 bases, V lost 5 bases, and 4 bases had no gene match. Germline lookup yields CDR1 LNHDA and CDR2 SQIVND (reference sequence). The CDR3 has 14 amino acids.

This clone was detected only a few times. The CDR3 DNA is TGTGCCAGCAGCTTAGGTGGACCTCGGGGTGGGGAGCTGTTTTTT. Its protein product is CASSLGGPRGGELFF. The chain uses TRBV7-8 and TRBJ2-2; the D gene is possibly TRBD2 (5 bases). The CDR3 is 15 amino acids. From germline, CDR1 is SGHVS and CDR2 FQNEAQ. V was pared by 1 base and J by 8 bases, with 14 bases between.

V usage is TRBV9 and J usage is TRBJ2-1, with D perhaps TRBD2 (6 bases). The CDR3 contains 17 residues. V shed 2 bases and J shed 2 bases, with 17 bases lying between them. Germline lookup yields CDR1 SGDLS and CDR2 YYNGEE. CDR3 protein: CASSVGGLIIAYNEQFF. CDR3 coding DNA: TGTGCCAGCAGCGTCGGGGGACTCATCATAGCCTACAATGAGCAGTTCTTC. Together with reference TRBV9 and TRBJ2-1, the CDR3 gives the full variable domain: DSGVTQTPKHLITATGQRVTLRCSPRSGDLSVYWYQQSLDQGLQFLIQYYNGEERAKGNILERFSAQQFPDLHSELNLSSLELGDSALYFCASSVGGLIIAYNEQFFGPGTRLTVL.

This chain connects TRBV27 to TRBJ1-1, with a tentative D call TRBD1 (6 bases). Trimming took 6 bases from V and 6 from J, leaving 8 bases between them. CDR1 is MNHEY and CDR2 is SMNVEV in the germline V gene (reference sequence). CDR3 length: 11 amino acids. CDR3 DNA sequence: TGTGCCAGCAGCGGGGGGCCTGAAGCTTTCTTT. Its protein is CASSGGPEAFF.

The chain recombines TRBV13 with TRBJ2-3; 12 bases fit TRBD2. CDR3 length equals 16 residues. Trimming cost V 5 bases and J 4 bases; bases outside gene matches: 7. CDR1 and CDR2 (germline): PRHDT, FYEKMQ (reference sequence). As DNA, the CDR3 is TGTGCCAGCAGCCCCTACCCTAGCGGGGGGGCAGATACGCAGTATTTT. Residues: CASSPYPSGGADTQYF.

CDR3: CASSLARTGAKNSYNEQFF. Written as DNA, the CDR3 is TGTGCCAGCAGCTTAGCCCGGACAGGCGCAAAAAACTCCTACAATGAGCAGTTCTTC. The chain uses TRBV7-8 and TRBJ2-1; 7 bases are a match to TRBD1. Germline V gene sequence: CDR1 SGHVS, CDR2 FQNEAQ. The CDR3 loop spans 19 amino acids. V shed 0 bases, J shed 0 bases, and the junction held 11 bases outside the gene matches.

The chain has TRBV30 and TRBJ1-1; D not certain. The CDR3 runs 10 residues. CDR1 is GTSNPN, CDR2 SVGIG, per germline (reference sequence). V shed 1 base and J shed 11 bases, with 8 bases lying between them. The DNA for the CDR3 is TGTGCCTGGAGTGGCAGTCCGGCTTTCTTT. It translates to CAWSGSPAFF.

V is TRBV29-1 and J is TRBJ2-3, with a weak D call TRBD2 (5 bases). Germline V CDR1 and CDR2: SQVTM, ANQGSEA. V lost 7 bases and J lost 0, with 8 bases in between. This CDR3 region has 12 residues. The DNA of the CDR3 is TGCAGCGGCCGACTAAGCACAGATACGCAGTATTTT. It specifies CSGRLSTDTQYF.

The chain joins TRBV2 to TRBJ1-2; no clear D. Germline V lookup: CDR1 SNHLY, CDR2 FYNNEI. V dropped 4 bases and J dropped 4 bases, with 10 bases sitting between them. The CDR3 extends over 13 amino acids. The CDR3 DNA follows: TGTGCCAGCAGTGCCGGGGAACGCTATGGCTACACCTTC. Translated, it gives CASSAGERYGYTF.

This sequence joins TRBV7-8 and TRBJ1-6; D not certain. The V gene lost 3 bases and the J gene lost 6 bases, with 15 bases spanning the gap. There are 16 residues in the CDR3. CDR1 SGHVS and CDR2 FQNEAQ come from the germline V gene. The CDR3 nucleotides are TGTGCCAGCAGCTTGAAATGGCTACAGCTTAATTCACCCCTCCACTTT. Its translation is CASSLKWLQLNSPLHF.

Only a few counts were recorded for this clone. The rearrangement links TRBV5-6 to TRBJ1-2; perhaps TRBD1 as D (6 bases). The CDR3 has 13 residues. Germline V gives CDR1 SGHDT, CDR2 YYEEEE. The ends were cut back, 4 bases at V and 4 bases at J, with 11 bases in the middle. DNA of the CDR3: TGTGCCAGCAGCCCGACAGGAGTCTATGGCTACACCTTC. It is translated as CASSPTGVYGYTF.

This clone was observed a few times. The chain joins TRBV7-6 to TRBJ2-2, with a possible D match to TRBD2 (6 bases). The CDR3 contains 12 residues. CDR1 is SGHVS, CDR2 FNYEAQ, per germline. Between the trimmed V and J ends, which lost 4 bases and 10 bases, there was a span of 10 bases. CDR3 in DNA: TGTGCCAGCAGCTCGGGACTGGAGGAGCTGTTTTTT. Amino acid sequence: CASSSGLEELFF.

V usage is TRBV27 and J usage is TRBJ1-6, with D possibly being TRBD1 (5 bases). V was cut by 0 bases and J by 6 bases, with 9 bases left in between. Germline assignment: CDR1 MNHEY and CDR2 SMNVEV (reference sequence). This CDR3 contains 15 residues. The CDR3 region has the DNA TGTGCCAGCAGTTTATCTCGACAGTTTAATTCACCCCTCCACTTT. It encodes CASSLSRQFNSPLHF.

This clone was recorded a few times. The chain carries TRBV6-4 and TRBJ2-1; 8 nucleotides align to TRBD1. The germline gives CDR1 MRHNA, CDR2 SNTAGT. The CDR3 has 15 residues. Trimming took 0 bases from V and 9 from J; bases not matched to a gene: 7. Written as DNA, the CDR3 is TGTGCCAGCAGTGACTCTTTGGACAGGGCCGGTGAGCAGTTCTTC. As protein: CASSDSLDRAGEQFF.

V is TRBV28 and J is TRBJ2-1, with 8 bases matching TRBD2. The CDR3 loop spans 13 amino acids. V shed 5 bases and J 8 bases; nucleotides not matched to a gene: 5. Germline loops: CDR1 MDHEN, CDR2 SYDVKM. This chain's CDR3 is CASSEREIDEQFF. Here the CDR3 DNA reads TGTGCCAGCAGTGAGCGGGAGATCGATGAGCAGTTCTTC.

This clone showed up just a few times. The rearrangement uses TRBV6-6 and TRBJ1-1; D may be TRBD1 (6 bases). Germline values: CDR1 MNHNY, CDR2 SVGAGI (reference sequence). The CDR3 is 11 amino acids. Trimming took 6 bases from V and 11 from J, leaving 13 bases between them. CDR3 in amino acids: CASRTRGEAFF. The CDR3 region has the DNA TGTGCCAGCAGAACCAGGGGAGAGGCTTTCTTT.

The CDR3 DNA sequence: TGCGCCAGCAGCCAAACCGGGACAGGCAAGTCCGGGGAGCTGTTTTTT. This encodes CASSQTGTGKSGELFF. The chain uses TRBV4-1 and TRBJ2-2; 8 bases align to TRBD1. The germline V gene has CDR1 MGHRA and CDR2 YSYEKL. V was pared by 2 bases and J by 6 bases, with 8 bases of the junction left unmatched. This CDR3 has 16 amino acids.

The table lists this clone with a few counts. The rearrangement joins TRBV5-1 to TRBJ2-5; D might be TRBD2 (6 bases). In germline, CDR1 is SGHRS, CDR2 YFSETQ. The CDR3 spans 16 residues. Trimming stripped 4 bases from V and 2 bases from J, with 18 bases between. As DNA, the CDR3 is TGCGCCAGCAGCAGCGGGTCATGGGGCTTTCAAGAGACCCAGTACTTC. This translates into CASSSGSWGFQETQYF.

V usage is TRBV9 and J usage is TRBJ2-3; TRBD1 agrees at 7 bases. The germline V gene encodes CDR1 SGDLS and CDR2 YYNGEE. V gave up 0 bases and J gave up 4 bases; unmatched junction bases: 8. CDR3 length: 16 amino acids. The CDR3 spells CASSVEGLGGADTQYF. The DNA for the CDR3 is TGTGCCAGCAGCGTAGAAGGGTTAGGGGGCGCAGATACGCAGTATTTT.

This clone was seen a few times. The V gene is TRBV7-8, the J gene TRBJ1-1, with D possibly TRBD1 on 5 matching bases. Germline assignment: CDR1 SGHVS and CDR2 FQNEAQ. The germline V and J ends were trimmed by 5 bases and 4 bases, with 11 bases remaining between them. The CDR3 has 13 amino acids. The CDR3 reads CASSPGHLTEAFF. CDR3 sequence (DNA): TGTGCCAGCAGCCCAGGACACCTCACTGAAGCTTTCTTT.

The CDR3 spells CASSLVRDTVRETQYF. The CDR3 DNA follows: TGTGCCAGCAGCTTAGTCCGGGACACTGTTAGGGAGACCCAGTACTTC. The chain employs TRBV7-9 and TRBJ2-5; tentative D call: TRBD1 (6 bases). CDR1 is SEHNR, CDR2 FQNEAQ, per germline (reference sequence). V lost 1 base and J 5 bases, leaving 17 bases between the germline ends. There are 16 residues in the CDR3.

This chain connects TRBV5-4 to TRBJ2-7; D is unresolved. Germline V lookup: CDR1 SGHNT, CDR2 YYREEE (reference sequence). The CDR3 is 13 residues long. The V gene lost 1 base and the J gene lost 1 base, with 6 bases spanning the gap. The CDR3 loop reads CASSLQESYEQYF. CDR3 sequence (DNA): TGTGCCAGCAGCTTGCAGGAATCCTACGAGCAGTACTTC.

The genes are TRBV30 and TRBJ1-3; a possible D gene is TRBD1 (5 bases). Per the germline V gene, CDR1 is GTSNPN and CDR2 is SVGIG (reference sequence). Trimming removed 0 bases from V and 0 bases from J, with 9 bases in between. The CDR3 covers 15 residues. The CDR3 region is CAWSVTGASGNTIYF. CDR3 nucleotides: TGTGCCTGGAGTGTAACAGGTGCCTCTGGAAACACCATATATTTT.